A single sample gave rise to the 20 T cell receptor beta chains below, sequenced in a study of blood T cells in healthy people across ages. Together with a sample-barcoded 5' primer, a J-beta primer mix was included in a second PCR lasting roughly 6 to 12 cycles. TCRdb re-analysed the 5' RACE reads in MiXCR, keeping a single row per CDR3 protein. This table has hundreds of thousands of distinct CDR3 sequences, more than 55% appearing once. Sequencing was carried out using blood. These receptors were obtained from a man between 35 and 55 years old in good health.

The chain carries TRBV9 and TRBJ2-7, with TRBD2 matching 7 bases. The CDR3 has 14 amino acids. From germline, CDR1 is SGDLS and CDR2 YYNGEE. V trimming: 2 bases; J trimming: 2 bases; junction bases outside the gene matches: 4. CDR3 loop: CASSVGTTPYEQYF. CDR3 nucleotides: TGTGCCAGCAGCGTCGGGACTACTCCCTACGAGCAGTACTTC. The full variable domain, with the rest looked up from reference TRBV9 and TRBJ2-7, is DSGVTQTPKHLITATGQRVTLRCSPRSGDLSVYWYQQSLDQGLQFLIQYYNGEERAKGNILERFSAQQFPDLHSELNLSSLELGDSALYFCASSVGTTPYEQYFGPGTRLTVT.

This clonotype was found once. The chain has TRBV20-1 and TRBJ2-7, with TRBD2 identical over 7 bases. This CDR3 has 15 residues. The trim removed 5 bases at V and 7 bases at J, leaving 17 bases unmatched. In germline, CDR1 is DFQATT, CDR2 SNEGSKA (reference sequence). The CDR3 spells CSAPASGSSYNEQYF. For the CDR3, the DNA is TGCAGTGCTCCCGCTAGCGGCAGCTCCTACAATGAGCAGTACTTC.

The genes are TRBV3-1 and TRBJ2-1, with TRBD1 matching over 7 bases. The tail of the sequence fits TRBJ2-7 better, so the J call may be wrong. The CDR3 spans 16 residues. Germline-derived CDR1 and CDR2 are LGHDT and YNNKEL (reference sequence). The DNA of the CDR3 is TGTGCCAGCAGCCAAGTCTCAGGATCAGGGGGTTACGAGCAGTACTTC. Amino acids: CASSQVSGSGGYEQYF.

The chain is built from TRBV25-1 and TRBJ1-2; a possible D gene is TRBD1 (5 bases). Trimming took off 5 bases at V and 7 bases at J, with 14 bases between the two ends. The CDR3 is 13 residues long. CDR1 is MGHDK, CDR2 SYGVNS, per germline. In DNA, the CDR3 is TGTGCCAGCAGTTACTCGACAGTGTCTGGCTACACCTTC. Protein product: CASSYSTVSGYTF.

The V call is TRBV5-1, the J call TRBJ2-1; TRBD2 matches 8 bases. The germline V gene has CDR1 SGHRS and CDR2 YFSETQ. V lost 5 bases and J lost 7; bases outside the gene matches: 11. CDR3 size: 15 residues. The CDR3 DNA sequence: TGCGCCAGCAGAGGGGATTTCCGCGGGGGGAATGAGCAGTTCTTC. This codes for CASRGDFRGGNEQFF. Filled out from reference TRBV5-1 and TRBJ2-1, the complete variable domain reads KAGVTQTPRYLIKTRGQQVTLSCSPISGHRSVSWYQQTPGQGLQFLFEYFSETQRNKGNFPGRFSGRQFSNSRSEMNVSTLELGDSALYLCASRGDFRGGNEQFFGPGTRLTVL.

This chain connects TRBV29-1 to TRBJ2-7, with 9 bases matching TRBD2. V lost 5 bases to trimming and J lost 2 bases; unmatched junction nucleotides: 10. Per the germline V gene, CDR1 is SQVTM and CDR2 is ANQGSEA. This CDR3 comprises 15 residues. The CDR3 is CSVYTVSGSPYEQYF. Written as DNA, the CDR3 is TGCAGCGTTTACACGGTTAGCGGGAGCCCCTACGAGCAGTACTTC.

The chain's CDR3 is CSAREKVGDRGPVPPLEQYF. The CDR3 DNA follows: TGCAGTGCTAGAGAAAAAGTGGGGGATCGCGGCCCTGTCCCCCCCCTCGAGCAGTACTTC. The chain employs TRBV20-1 and TRBJ2-7; perhaps D is TRBD1 or TRBD2 (5 bases each). Germline V gene data show CDR1 as DFQATT and CDR2 as SNEGSKA (reference sequence). The germline V and J ends were trimmed by 0 bases and 6 bases, with 33 bases remaining between them. The CDR3 covers 20 residues.

The chain links TRBV28 to TRBJ1-2; D might be TRBD1 (5 bases). V dropped 6 bases and J dropped 6 bases, with 8 bases sitting between them. The CDR3 is 11 amino acids. Per germline, CDR1 MDHEN and CDR2 SYDVKM. The DNA for the CDR3 is TGTGCCAGCAGGACAGTTGATGGCTACACCTTC. It yields the protein CASRTVDGYTF.

This sequence joins TRBV4-2 and TRBJ1-4, with unresolved D. The ends were cut back, 0 bases at V and 3 bases at J, with 5 bases in the middle. The CDR3 totals 14 residues. From germline, CDR1 is LGHNA and CDR2 YNFKEQ. The CDR3 reads CASSQERSNEKLFF. In DNA form, the CDR3 reads TGTGCCAGCAGCCAAGAGAGATCTAATGAAAAACTGTTTTTT.

This clonotype was seen many times. The rearrangement uses TRBV29-1 and TRBJ2-1, with D tentatively TRBD2 (5 bases). This CDR3 region has 10 residues. From germline, CDR1 is SQVTM and CDR2 ANQGSEA. V dropped 7 bases and J dropped 9 bases, with 10 bases sitting between them. CDR3 in DNA: TGCAGCGGAGGGAGTCGTGAGCAGTTCTTC. It is translated as CSGGSREQFF.

The rearrangement links TRBV5-1 to TRBJ2-1; no reliable D call. With 4 bases removed from V and 10 bases from J, the gap between germline ends came to 18 bases. Germline V gene data show CDR1 as SGHRS and CDR2 as YFSETQ. CDR3 length: 14 amino acids. The CDR3 sequence: CASSPYRQISEQFF. Here the CDR3 DNA reads TGCGCCAGCAGCCCCTACCGGCAGATCTCAGAGCAGTTCTTC.

The table lists this clonotype with a count of one. V usage is TRBV7-9 and J usage is TRBJ1-6; D is uncertain. This CDR3 contains 15 residues. Germline values: CDR1 SEHNR, CDR2 FQNEAQ (reference sequence). Trimming removed 5 bases from V and 3 bases from J, with 11 bases in between. This CDR3 reads CASSPSGDYNSPLHF. The CDR3 DNA follows: TGTGCCAGCAGCCCCTCTGGGGACTATAATTCACCCCTCCACTTT.

This sequence joins TRBV20-1 and TRBJ2-7, with 8 positions matching TRBD2. The V segment lost 6 bases and the J segment 7 bases; nucleotides outside the gene matches: 20. The germline CDR1 and CDR2 sequences are DFQATT and SNEGSKA (reference sequence). This CDR3 comprises 16 residues. This CDR3 is CSAPPPLAGLSNEQYF. In nucleotides, the CDR3 is TGCAGTGCCCCGCCCCCCTTAGCGGGACTATCAAATGAGCAGTACTTC.

The chain links TRBV20-1 to TRBJ2-5, with D possibly matching TRBD1 (6 bases). From germline, CDR1 is DFQATT and CDR2 SNEGSKA (reference sequence). Trimming took off 0 bases at V and 5 bases at J, with 19 bases between the two ends. The length of the CDR3 is 16 residues. The CDR3: CSAREIRGGVLETQYF. The DNA of the CDR3 is TGCAGTGCTAGAGAGATCCGAGGGGGAGTCTTGGAGACCCAGTACTTC.

The V and J genes are TRBV20-1 and TRBJ1-2, with D possibly being TRBD1 (5 bases). The CDR3 runs 15 residues. V was pared by 0 bases and J by 5 bases, with 16 bases between. The germline V gene encodes CDR1 DFQATT and CDR2 SNEGSKA (reference sequence). The CDR3 spells CSARDWGRAEYGYTF. The CDR3 DNA sequence: TGCAGTGCTAGAGATTGGGGCAGGGCGGAGTATGGCTACACCTTC.

The chain joins TRBV9 to TRBJ2-1; D is possibly TRBD2 (7 bases). The J call may be in error: the DNA end matches TRBJ2-7 better. Per the germline V gene, CDR1 is SGDLS and CDR2 is YYNGEE. The CDR3 totals 14 residues. As DNA, the CDR3 is TGTGCCAGCAACGGGGGGCAGGAGTACTACGAGCAGTACTTC. Translated: CASNGGQEYYEQYF.

CDR3 region: CASSLRGGFIIPDTQYF. The CDR3 bases are TGCGCCAGCAGCTTGCGAGGAGGTTTTATCATCCCAGATACGCAGTATTTT. The chain is built from TRBV5-1 and TRBJ2-3; D possibly corresponds to TRBD2 (5 bases). V was shortened by 1 base and J by 4 bases, with 19 bases between the two germline ends. There are 17 residues in the CDR3. Germline CDR1 reads SGHRS; CDR2 reads YFSETQ.

The chain uses TRBV5-1 and TRBJ2-2; D is undetermined. Trimming removed 0 bases at V and 0 bases at J, with 6 bases between. Germline V gene lookup returns CDR1 SGHRS and CDR2 YFSETQ. The CDR3 runs to 15 residues. The CDR3 DNA is TGCGCCAGCAGCTTGGGTTATACGAACACCGGGGAGCTGTTTTTT. Translated, it gives CASSLGYTNTGELFF.

This clonotype was counted between two and nine times. This chain joins TRBV11-2 and TRBJ2-1, with 10 bases fitting TRBD2. This CDR3 region has 16 residues. V trimming: 1 base; J trimming: 7 bases; junction bases outside the gene matches: 7. Looked up from germline, CDR1 is SGHAT and CDR2 is FQNNGV. The CDR3 spells CASSLGPSGGENEQFF. As DNA, the CDR3 is TGTGCCAGCAGCTTAGGCCCAAGCGGGGGGGAAAATGAGCAGTTCTTC.

The chain couples TRBV6-4 to TRBJ1-2, with 8 bases aligning to TRBD1. Germline CDR1 MRHNA, CDR2 SNTAGT. The junction had 14 bases not matched to a gene; V was cut back by 6 bases and J by 8 bases. The CDR3 totals 15 residues. CDR3 loop: CASRASGGSTGGYTF. CDR3 nucleotide sequence: TGTGCCAGCAGGGCTTCAGGGGGCTCTACGGGAGGCTACACCTTC.